This T cell receptor beta chain was sequenced during a study of blood T cell repertoires in COVID-19. Study summary: The United States, Italy and Spain supplied acute and convalescent COVID-19 samples.

The CDR3 covers 15 residues. CDR1 and CDR2 (germline): SGHRS, YFSETQ. Trimming took off 0 bases at V and 3 bases at J, with 9 bases between the two ends. As processed by the authors: Amplifying reference gene primers gave estimates of nucleated cell counts. The data were produced by immunoSEQ multiplex PCR, yet TCRdb's version contains in-frame clones alone and is incomplete. The V and J calls and clone size are taken from that table; D and trimming were inferred from the DNA. The sample consists of about 220,000 clones, over 75% of them appearing once. Participants were aged about 18 to 100 years, lived in 20 to 25 US areas, and enrolled virtually.

The V call is TRBV5-1, the J call TRBJ2-2; TRBD1 might be the D (6 bases). The origin of this receptor is a woman between 55 and 75 years old who had recovered from COVID-19. The sample was PBMCs or T cells enriched from blood (not recorded which). This CDR3 is CASSLGQDYTGELFF. For the CDR3, the DNA is TGCGCCAGCAGCTTGGGACAGGACTACACCGGGGAGCTGTTTTTT.